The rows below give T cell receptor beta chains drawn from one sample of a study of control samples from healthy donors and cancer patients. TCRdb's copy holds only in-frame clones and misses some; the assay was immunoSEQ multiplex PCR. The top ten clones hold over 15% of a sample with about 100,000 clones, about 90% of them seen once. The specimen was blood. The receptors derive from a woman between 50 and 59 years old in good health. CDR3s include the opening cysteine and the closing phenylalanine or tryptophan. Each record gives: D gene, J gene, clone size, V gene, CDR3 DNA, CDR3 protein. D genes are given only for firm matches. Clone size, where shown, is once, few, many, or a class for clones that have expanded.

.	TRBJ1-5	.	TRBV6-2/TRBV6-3	TGTGCCAGCAGTTACTCTGCACAGCCCCAGCATTTT	CASSYSAQPQHF
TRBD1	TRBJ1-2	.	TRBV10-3	TGTGCCATCAGTGAGTCTGGAGACAGGGGGTGGAGTGGCTACACCTTC	CAISESGDRGWSGYTF
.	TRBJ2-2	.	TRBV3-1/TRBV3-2	TGTGCCAGCAGTACCCGGCCTCTCGCCGGGGAGCTGTTTTTT	CASSTRPLAGELFF
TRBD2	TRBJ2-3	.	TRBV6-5	TGTGCCAGCAGCTCAAGCGGGGGGGCAGATACGCAGTATTTT	CASSSSGGADTQYF
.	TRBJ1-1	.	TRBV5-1	TGCGCCAGCAGCCGGCGTGGCCAGGGCACTGAAGCTTTCTTT	CASSRRGQGTEAFF
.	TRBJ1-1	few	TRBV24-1	TGTGCCACCAGTGACTCCGACGGGTTGAACACTGAAGCTTTCTTT	CATSDSDGLNTEAFF
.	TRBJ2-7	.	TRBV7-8	TGTGCCAGCAGCTTAGATGAGTTGACCTACGAGCAGTACTTC	CASSLDELTYEQYF
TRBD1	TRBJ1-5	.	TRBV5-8	TGTGCCAGCAGCTTGGGGGACAGCCGCAATCAGCCCCAGCATTTT	CASSLGDSRNQPQHF
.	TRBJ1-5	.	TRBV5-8	TGTGCCAGCAAAACAGGGATTAGCAATCAGCCCCAGCATTTT	CASKTGISNQPQHF
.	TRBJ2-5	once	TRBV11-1	TGTGCCAGCAGCCCGGGAGAGACCCAGTACTTC	CASSPGETQYF
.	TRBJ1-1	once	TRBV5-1	TGCGCCAGCAGCTTGACCTCTTCGGGAACTGAAGCTTTCTTT	CASSLTSSGTEAFF
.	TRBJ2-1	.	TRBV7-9	TGTGCCAGCAGCCCGACCGGGGCCGCCAATGAGCAGTTCTTC	CASSPTGAANEQFF
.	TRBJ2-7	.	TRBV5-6	TGTGCCAGCAGCTTTTTTGTAGGCCGCCCGGACGAGCAGTACTTC	CASSFFVGRPDEQYF
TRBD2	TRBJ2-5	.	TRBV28	TGTGCCAGTTGGGGGGGGATAGAGACCCAGTACTTC	CASWGGIETQYF
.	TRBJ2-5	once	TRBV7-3	TGTGCCAGCAGCTTAGAGCGGAGAGAGACCCAGTACTTC	CASSLERRETQYF
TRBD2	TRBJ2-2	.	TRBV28	TGTGCCAGCAGTTTATTTCCGGGGACTAGATTGAACACCGGGGAGCTGTTTTTT	CASSLFPGTRLNTGELFF
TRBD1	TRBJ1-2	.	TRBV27	TGTGCCAGCAGTTTAACCGGGACAGGGAGGTATGGCTACACCTTC	CASSLTGTGRYGYTF
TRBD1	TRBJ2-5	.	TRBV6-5	TGTGCCAGCAGTCCCCTCGGACAGGGCGGAGAGACCCAGTACTTC	CASSPLGQGGETQYF
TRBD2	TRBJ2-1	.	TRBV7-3	TGTGCCAGCAGCCCTACTAGCGGGGGGGCGGGTAATGAGCAGTTCTTC	CASSPTSGGAGNEQFF
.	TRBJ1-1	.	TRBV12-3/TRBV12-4	TGTGCCAGCAGCCCAACAGGGTTCACTGAAGCTTTCTTT	CASSPTGFTEAFF
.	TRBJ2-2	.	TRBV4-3	TGCGCCAGCAGCCAAGATCGGAGCAGTGGCGGGGAGCTGTTTTTT	CASSQDRSSGGELFF
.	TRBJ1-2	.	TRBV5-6	TGTGCCAGCAGCGGGGAGGACAGCTATGGCTACACCTTC	CASSGEDSYGYTF
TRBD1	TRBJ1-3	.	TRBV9	TGTGCCAGCACGACAGGGCTCTCTGGAAACACCATATATTTT	CASTTGLSGNTIYF
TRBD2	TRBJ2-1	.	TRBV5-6	TGTGCCAGCAGCTTGGAAGCGGGATTCTCCTACAATGAGCAGTTCTTC	CASSLEAGFSYNEQFF
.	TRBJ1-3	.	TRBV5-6	TGTGCCAGCAGCTTGGGTCCAAGCACCGGAAACACCATATATTTT	CASSLGPSTGNTIYF
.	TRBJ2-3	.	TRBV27	TGTGCCAGCAGTTTATTGCCGGGGCCTAGCACAGATACGCAGTATTTT	CASSLLPGPSTDTQYF
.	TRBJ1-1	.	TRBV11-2	TGTGCCAGCAGCGTAAGAGGAGTTCTAGCTTTCTTT	CASSVRGVLAFF
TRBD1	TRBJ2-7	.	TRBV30	TGTGCCTTTTTCGGGACAGGGGACCCCTACAAGCAGTACTTC	CAFFGTGDPYKQYF
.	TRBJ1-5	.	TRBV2	TGTGCCAGCAGTGAAGATCCCCCAGGACGGAAGCTACAAAATCAGCCCCAGCATTTT	CASSEDPPGRKLQNQPQHF
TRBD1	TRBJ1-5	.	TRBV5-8	TGTGCCAGCAGCCGATGGGGACAGGGGCGTCAGCCCCAGCATTTT	CASSRWGQGRQPQHF
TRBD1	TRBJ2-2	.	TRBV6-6	TGTGCCAGCGTTTGGGGCGACAGGGTATACACCGGGGAGCTGTTTTTT	CASVWGDRVYTGELFF
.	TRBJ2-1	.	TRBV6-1	TGTGCCAGCAGTGAAGTGGCTCCGCGGGATGAGCAGTTCTTC	CASSEVAPRDEQFF
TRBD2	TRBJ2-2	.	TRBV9	TGTGCCAGCAGTTCGCCCCCGTATAGCGGGGTCACCGGGGAGCTGTTTTTT	CASSSPPYSGVTGELFF
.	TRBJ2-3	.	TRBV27	TGTGCCAGCAGCCCCCGGGGGAGAGGAGATACGCAGTATTTT	CASSPRGRGDTQYF
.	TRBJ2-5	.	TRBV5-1	TGCGCCAGCAGGCCAAGTACACAAGAGACCCAGTACTTC	CASRPSTQETQYF
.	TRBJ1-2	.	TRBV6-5	TGTGCCAGCAGGGGGTGGTATGGCTACACCTTC	CASRGWYGYTF
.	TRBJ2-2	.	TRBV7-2	TGTGCCAGCAGCTCCGCTCCCACCGGGGAGCTGTTTTTT	CASSSAPTGELFF
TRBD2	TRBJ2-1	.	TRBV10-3	TGTGCCATCAGTGGCCAGGGACTAGCCAACCTATACAATGAGCAGTTCTTC	CAISGQGLANLYNEQFF
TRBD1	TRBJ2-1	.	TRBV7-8	TGTGCCAGCAGCCGAGGAGGACGGGACAGACTGTTTCTGTACAATGAGCAGTTCTTC	CASSRGGRDRLFLYNEQFF
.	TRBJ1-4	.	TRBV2	TGTGCCAGCAGTAAGCGGGACCTCGAAGGAAAACTGTTTTTT	CASSKRDLEGKLFF